This T cell receptor beta chain was captured by sequencing in a study of shared clonotypes between healthy human individuals. Study background: Plates per donor: three CD4 naive, three CD4 memory, two CD8 naive, one CD8 memory. Study-level results: Some naive CD4 clonotypes, roughly 4.7%, turned up in common across a few donors.

J was trimmed by 2 bases and V by 0 bases; bases with no gene match: 9. Germline CDR1 SGHKS, CDR2 YYEKEE (reference sequence). This CDR3 spans 17 amino acids. The authors divided CD4+ cells into CD45RA+ naive and CD45RA-negative memory subsets. Worth noting for this clone: Its antigen is still unknown.

The test was conducted at deep level. Data came from immunoSEQ multiplex PCR; TCRdb stores just in-frame clones and leaves some out. This sample has about 980,000 clones, with less than 85% found just once. Source material: memory CD4+ T cells sorted from blood. Documented subset: CD45RA-negative fraction. The chain has TRBV5-5 and TRBJ2-7, with 9 bases identical to TRBD1. The origin of this receptor is a man between 18 and 29 years old in good health. The DNA of the CDR3 is TGTGCCAGCAGCTTGGTACAGGGGGCGAAGAGTACCTACGAGCAGTACTTC. This encodes CASSLVQGAKSTYEQYF.